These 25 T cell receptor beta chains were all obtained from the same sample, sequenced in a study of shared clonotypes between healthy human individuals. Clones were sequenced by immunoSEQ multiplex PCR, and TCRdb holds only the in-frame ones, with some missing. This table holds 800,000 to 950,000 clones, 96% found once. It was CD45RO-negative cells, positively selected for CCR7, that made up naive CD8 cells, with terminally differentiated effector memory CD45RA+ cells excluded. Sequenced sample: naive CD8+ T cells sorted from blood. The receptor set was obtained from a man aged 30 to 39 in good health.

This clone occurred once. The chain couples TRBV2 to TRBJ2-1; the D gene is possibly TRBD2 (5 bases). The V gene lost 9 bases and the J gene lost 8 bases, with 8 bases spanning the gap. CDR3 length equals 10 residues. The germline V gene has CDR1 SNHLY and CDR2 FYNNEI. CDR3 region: CASRGYEQFF. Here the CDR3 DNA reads TGTGCCAGTCGCGGGTATGAGCAGTTCTTC.

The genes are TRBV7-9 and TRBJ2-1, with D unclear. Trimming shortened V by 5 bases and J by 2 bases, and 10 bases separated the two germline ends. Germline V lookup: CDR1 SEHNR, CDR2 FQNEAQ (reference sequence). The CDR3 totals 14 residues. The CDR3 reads CASSGRSPYNEQFF. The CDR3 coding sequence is TGTGCCAGCAGCGGTAGATCTCCCTACAATGAGCAGTTCTTC.

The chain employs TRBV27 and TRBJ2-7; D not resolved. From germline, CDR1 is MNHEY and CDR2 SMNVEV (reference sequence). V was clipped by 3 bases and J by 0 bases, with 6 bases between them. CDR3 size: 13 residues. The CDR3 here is CASSFQSSYEQYF. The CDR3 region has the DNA TGTGCCAGCAGTTTCCAAAGCTCCTACGAGCAGTACTTC.

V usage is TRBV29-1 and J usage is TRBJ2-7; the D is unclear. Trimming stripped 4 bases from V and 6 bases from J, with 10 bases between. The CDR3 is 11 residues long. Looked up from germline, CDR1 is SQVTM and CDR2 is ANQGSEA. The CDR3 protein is CSVVQASEQYF. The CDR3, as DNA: TGCAGCGTTGTTCAGGCCAGCGAGCAGTACTTC.

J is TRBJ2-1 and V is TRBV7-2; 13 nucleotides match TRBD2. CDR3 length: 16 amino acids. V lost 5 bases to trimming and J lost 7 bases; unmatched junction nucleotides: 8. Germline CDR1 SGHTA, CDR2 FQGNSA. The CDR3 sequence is CASSPPGLAGYNEQFF. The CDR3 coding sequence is TGTGCCAGCAGCCCACCGGGACTAGCGGGGTATAATGAGCAGTTCTTC.

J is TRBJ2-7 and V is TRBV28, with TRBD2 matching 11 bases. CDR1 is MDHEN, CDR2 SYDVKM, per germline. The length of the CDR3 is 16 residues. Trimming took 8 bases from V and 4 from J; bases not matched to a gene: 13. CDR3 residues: CASRTTSGTGWYEQYF. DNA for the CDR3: TGTGCCAGCCGCACGACTAGCGGGACCGGGTGGTACGAGCAGTACTTC.

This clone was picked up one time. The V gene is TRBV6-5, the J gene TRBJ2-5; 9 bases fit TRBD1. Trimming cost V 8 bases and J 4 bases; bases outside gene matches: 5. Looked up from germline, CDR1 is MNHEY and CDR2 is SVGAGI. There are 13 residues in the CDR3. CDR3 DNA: TGTGCCAGCGGTACGGACAGGGGAGAGACCCAGTACTTC. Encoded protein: CASGTDRGETQYF.

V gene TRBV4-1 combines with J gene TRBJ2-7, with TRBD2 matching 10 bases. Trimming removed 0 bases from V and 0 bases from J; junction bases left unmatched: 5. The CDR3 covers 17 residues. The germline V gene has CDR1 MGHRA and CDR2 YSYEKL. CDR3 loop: CASSQEGAGGSSYEQYF. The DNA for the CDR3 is TGCGCCAGCAGCCAAGAAGGAGCGGGAGGGTCCTCCTACGAGCAGTACTTC.

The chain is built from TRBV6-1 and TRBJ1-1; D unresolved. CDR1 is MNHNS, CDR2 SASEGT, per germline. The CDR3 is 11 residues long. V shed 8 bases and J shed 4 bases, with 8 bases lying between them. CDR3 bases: TGTGCCAGCGCCGAAATCACTGAAGCTTTCTTT. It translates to CASAEITEAFF.

CDR3 sequence reads: CASRMGSTEAFF. The CDR3 DNA reads TGCGCCAGCAGAATGGGGTCCACTGAAGCTTTCTTT. The rearrangement joins TRBV10-2 to TRBJ1-1, with D uncertain. Germline CDR1 WSHSY, CDR2 SAAADI. The CDR3 is 12 amino acids. With 6 bases removed from V and 4 bases from J, the gap between germline ends came to 9 bases.

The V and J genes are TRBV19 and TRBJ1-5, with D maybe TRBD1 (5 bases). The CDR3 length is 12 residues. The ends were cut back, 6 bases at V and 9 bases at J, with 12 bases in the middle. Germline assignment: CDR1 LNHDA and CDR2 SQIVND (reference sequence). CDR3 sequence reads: CASSTRGSPQHF. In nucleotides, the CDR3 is TGTGCCAGTAGCACCCGGGGGTCGCCCCAGCATTTT.

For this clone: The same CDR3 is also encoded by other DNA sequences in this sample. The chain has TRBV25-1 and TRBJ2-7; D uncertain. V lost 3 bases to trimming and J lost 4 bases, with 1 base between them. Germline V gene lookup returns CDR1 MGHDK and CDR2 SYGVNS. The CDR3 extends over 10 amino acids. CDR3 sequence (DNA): TGTGCCAGCAGTGATTACGAGCAGTACTTC. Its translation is CASSDYEQYF.

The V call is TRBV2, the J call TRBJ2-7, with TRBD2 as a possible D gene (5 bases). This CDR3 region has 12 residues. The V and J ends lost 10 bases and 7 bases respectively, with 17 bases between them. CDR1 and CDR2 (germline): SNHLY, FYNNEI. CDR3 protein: CATIGRAPEQYF. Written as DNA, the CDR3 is TGTGCCACCATTGGGCGGGCTCCTGAGCAGTACTTC.

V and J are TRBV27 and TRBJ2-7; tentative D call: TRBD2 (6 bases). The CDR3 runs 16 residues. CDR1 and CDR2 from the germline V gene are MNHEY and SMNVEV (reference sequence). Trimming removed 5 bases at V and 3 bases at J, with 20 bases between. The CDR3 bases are TGTGCCAGCAGTCCGGACGGAGGGGCCTCTTTCTACGAGCAGTACTTC. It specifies CASSPDGGASFYEQYF.

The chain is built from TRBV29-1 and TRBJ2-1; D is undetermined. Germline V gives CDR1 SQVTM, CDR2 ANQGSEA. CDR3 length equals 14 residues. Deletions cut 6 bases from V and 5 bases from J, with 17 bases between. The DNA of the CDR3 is TGCAGCGTGGTATCGGTCGATCTTAACAATGAGCAGTTCTTC. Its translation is CSVVSVDLNNEQFF.

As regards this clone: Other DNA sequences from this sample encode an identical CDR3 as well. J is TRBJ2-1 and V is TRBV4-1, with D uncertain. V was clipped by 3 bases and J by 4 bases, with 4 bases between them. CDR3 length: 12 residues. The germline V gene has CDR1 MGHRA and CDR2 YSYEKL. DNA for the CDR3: TGCGCCAGCAGCCAGGGATACAATGAGCAGTTCTTC. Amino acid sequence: CASSQGYNEQFF.

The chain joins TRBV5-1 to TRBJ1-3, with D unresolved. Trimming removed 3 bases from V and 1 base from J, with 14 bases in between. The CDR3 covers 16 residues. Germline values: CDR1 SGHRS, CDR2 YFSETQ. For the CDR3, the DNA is TGCGCCAGCAGCTGGACCAGTTCCCTTTCTGGAAACACCATATATTTT. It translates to CASSWTSSLSGNTIYF.

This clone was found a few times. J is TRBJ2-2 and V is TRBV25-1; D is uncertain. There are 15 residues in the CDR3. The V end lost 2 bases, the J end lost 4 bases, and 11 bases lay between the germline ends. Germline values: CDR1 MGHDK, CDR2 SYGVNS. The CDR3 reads CASSEVSVGTGELFF. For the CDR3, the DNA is TGTGCCAGCAGTGAAGTCTCGGTAGGCACCGGGGAGCTGTTTTTT.

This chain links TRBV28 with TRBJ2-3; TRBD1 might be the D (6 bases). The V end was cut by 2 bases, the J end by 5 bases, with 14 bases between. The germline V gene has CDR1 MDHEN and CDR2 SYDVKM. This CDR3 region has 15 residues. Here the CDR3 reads CASSLGKGVIDTQYF. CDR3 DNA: TGTGCCAGCAGTTTAGGGAAGGGGGTGATAGATACGCAGTATTTT.

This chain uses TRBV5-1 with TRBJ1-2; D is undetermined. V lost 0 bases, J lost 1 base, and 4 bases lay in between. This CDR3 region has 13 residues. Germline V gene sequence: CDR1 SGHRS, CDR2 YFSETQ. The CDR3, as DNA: TGCGCCAGCAGCTTGGCCTTTAACTATGGCTACACCTTC. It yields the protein CASSLAFNYGYTF.

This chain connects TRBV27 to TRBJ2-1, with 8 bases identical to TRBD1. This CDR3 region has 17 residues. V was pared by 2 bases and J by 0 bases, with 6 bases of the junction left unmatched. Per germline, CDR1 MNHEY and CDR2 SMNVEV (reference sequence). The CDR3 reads CASSLPRTGSSYNEQFF. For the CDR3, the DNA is TGTGCCAGCAGTTTACCTCGGACAGGGAGCTCCTACAATGAGCAGTTCTTC.

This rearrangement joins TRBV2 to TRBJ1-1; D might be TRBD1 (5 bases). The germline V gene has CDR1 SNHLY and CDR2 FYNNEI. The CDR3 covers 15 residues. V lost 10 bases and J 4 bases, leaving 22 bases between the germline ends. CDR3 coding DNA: TGTGCCATCCGGGGTAGGGGCCAAAGGGGCACTGAAGCTTTCTTT. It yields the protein CAIRGRGQRGTEAFF.

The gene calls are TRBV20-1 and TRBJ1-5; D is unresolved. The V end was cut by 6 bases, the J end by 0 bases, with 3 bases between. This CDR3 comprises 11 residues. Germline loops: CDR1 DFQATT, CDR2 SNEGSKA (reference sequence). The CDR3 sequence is CSAGSNQPQHF. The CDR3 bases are TGCAGTGCGGGTAGCAATCAGCCCCAGCATTTT.

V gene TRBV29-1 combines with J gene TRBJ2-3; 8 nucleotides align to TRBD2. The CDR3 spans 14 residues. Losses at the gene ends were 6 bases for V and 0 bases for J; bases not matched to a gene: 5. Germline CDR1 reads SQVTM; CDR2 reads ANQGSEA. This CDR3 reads CSVTGTSSTDTQYF. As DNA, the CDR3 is TGCAGCGTGACCGGGACTAGTAGCACAGATACGCAGTATTTT.

As DNA, the CDR3 is TGTGCCAGCAGCTCAGTAGTGACAGGGGACGGGCAGTACTTC. As protein: CASSSVVTGDGQYF. This rearrangement joins TRBV13 to TRBJ2-7, with 8 bases fitting TRBD1. The germline V gene has CDR1 PRHDT and CDR2 FYEKMQ (reference sequence). V dropped 4 bases and J dropped 9; count of bases not matched to a gene: 11. This CDR3 is built from 14 residues.